The 7 T cell receptor beta chains reported below all come from one sample, sequenced in a study of a mutant IDH1 vaccine in newly diagnosed glioma. Their target antigens are unknown. Assay used: immunoSEQ multiplex PCR; TCRdb lists only in-frame clones, some missing. The sample lists 45,000 to 65,000 clones; about 65% were seen once. The time point denotes: week 47, end of study. A single vaccine dose contained 300 ug of mutant IDH1 20-mer peptide, and topical imiquimod was used with it. The material sequenced was peripheral blood mononuclear cells (PBMCs), taken from a glioma patient whose treatment included an IDH1 peptide vaccine. These receptors all come from a man in his forties with glioma. Some clones in this sample may be carry-over from other donors' samples.

There are a few counts of this clone. This rearrangement joins TRBV5-6 to TRBJ2-5, with 11 bases fitting TRBD2. The length of the CDR3 is 15 residues. Germline lookup yields CDR1 SGHDT and CDR2 YYEEEE. With V trimmed by 0 bases and J by 5 bases, 3 bases remained unmatched. Written as DNA, the CDR3 is TGTGCCAGCAGCTTGGGGCTAGCGGGGGGTGAGACCCAGTACTTC. Its protein product is CASSLGLAGGETQYF.

The chain joins TRBV7-2 to TRBJ1-2; D may be TRBD1 (6 bases). Trimming removed 1 base from V and 3 bases from J, with 15 bases in between. Germline values: CDR1 SGHTA, CDR2 FQGNSA. This CDR3 spans 16 amino acids. The CDR3 DNA is TGTGCCAGCAGCTTAGGCCCTTTGGGGGCGTACTATGGCTACACCTTC. This codes for CASSLGPLGAYYGYTF.

The chain carries TRBV5-6 and TRBJ1-6; 8 bases agree with TRBD1. From germline, CDR1 is SGHDT and CDR2 YYEEEE. The CDR3 consists of 15 residues. Germline trimming cut 4 bases from V and 7 bases from J; bases unmatched to any gene: 7. CDR3 sequence (DNA): TGTGCCAGCAGCCCCAGGGGGCCTGAAAATTCACCCCTCCACTTT. Encoded protein: CASSPRGPENSPLHF.

The V and J genes are TRBV30 and TRBJ1-3, with D uncertain. The CDR3 covers 14 residues. V dropped 4 bases and J dropped 2 bases, with 12 bases sitting between them. Germline CDR1 reads GTSNPN; CDR2 reads SVGIG (reference sequence). CDR3 region: CAWTSLGTGNTIYF. CDR3 sequence (DNA): TGTGCCTGGACCAGCCTGGGGACTGGAAACACCATATATTTT.

The V and J genes are TRBV4-1 and TRBJ2-5, with D perhaps matching TRBD2 (6 bases). Germline-derived CDR1 and CDR2 are MGHRA and YSYEKL. The CDR3 runs to 14 residues. Trimming cost V 1 base and J 9 bases, with 15 bases left between them. The CDR3 loop is CASSQGDSPRAQYF. CDR3 nucleotides: TGCGCCAGCAGCCAAGGGGACTCCCCGAGGGCCCAGTACTTC.

V and J are TRBV6-5 and TRBJ2-3; D unresolved. Germline-derived CDR1 and CDR2 are MNHEY and SVGAGI. CDR3 length: 15 residues. Trimming shortened V by 5 bases and J by 2 bases, and 14 bases separated the two germline ends. The CDR3 DNA follows: TGTGCCAGCAGTAAGAGACAAGTCTACACAGATACGCAGTATTTT. It encodes CASSKRQVYTDTQYF.

This chain joins TRBV5-1 and TRBJ1-1; D possibly corresponds to TRBD1 (5 bases). The ends were cut back, 0 bases at V and 1 base at J, with 7 bases in the middle. The CDR3 has 14 residues. Germline CDR1 and CDR2: SGHRS and YFSETQ. The CDR3 protein is CASSLGQPNTEAFF. CDR3 DNA sequence: TGCGCCAGCAGCTTGGGACAGCCGAACACTGAAGCTTTCTTT. The full variable domain, completed using reference TRBV5-1 and TRBJ1-1, is KAGVTQTPRYLIKTRGQQVTLSCSPISGHRSVSWYQQTPGQGLQFLFEYFSETQRNKGNFPGRFSGRQFSNSRSEMNVSTLELGDSALYLCASSLGQPNTEAFFGQGTRLTVV.